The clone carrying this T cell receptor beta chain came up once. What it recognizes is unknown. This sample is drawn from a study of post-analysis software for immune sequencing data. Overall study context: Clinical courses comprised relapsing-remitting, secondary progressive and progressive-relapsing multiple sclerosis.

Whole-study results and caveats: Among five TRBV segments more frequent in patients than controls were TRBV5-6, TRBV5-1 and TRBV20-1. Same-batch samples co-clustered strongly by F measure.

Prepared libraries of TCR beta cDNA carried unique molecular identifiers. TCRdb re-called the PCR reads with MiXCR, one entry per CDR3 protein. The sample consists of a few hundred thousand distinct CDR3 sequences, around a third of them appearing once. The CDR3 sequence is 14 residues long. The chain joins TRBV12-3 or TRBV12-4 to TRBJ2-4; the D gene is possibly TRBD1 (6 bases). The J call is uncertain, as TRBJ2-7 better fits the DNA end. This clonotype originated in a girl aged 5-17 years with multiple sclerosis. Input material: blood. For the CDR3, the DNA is TGTGCCAGCAGTTTAGACGGCAGGGGCGGCGAGCAGTACTTC. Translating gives CASSLDGRGGEQYF.